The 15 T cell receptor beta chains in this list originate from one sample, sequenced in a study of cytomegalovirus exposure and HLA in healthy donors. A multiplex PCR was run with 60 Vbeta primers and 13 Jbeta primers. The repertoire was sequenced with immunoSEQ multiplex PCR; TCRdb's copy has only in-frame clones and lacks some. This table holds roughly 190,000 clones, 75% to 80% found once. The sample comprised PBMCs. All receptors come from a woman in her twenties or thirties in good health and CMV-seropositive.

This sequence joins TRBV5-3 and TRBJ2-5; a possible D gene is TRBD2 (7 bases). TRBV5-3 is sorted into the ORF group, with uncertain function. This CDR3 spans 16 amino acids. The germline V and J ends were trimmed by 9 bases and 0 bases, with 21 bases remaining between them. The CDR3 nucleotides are TGTGCCACCCGTCTGGGGGGGCCATTGTACCAAGAGACCCAGTACTTC. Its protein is CATRLGGPLYQETQYF.

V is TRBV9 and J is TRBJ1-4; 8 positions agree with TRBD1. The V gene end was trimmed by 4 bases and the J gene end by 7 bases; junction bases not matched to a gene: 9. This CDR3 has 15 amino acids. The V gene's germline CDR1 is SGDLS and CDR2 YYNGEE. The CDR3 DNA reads TGTGCCAGCAGCTTAGGGGCAGGGGGCGTTGAAAAACTGTTTTTT. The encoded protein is CASSLGAGGVEKLFF.

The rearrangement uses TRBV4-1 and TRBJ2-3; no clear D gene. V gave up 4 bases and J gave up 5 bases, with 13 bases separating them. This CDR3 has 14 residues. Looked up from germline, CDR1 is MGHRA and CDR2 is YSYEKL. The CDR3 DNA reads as TGCGCCAGCAGCCTCCCTACGCCCGGAGATACGCAGTATTTT. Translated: CASSLPTPGDTQYF.

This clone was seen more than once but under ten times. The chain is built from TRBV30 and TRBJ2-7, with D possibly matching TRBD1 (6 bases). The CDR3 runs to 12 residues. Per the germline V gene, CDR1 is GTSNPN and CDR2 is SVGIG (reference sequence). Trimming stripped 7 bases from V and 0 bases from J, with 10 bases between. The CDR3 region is CAYTDSSYEQYF. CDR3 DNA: TGTGCCTATACGGACAGCTCCTACGAGCAGTACTTC.

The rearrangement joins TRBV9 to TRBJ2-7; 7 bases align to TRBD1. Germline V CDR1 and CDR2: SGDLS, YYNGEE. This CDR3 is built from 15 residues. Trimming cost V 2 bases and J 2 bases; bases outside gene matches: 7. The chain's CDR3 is CASSVTGDMTYEQYF. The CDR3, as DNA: TGTGCCAGCAGCGTTACAGGGGACATGACCTACGAGCAGTACTTC.

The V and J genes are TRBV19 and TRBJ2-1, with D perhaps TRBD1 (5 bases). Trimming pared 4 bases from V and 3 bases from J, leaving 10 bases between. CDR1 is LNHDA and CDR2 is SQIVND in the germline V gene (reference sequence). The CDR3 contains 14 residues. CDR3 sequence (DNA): TGTGCCAGTAGTAGGCAGGGTAACTACAATGAGCAGTTCTTC. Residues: CASSRQGNYNEQFF.

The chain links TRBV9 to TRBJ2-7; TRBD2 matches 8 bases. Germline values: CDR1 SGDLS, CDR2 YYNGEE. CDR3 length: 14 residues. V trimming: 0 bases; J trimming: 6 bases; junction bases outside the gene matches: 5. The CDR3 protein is CASSVGPREGEQYF. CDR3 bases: TGTGCCAGCAGCGTAGGTCCCCGGGAGGGCGAGCAGTACTTC.

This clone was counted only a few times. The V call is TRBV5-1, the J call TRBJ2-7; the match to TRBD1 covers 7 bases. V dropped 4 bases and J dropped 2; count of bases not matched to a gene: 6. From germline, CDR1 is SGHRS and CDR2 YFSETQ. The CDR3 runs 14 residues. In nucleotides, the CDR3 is TGCGCCAGCAGCCCAGGGACAGCGACCTACGAGCAGTACTTC. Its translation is CASSPGTATYEQYF.

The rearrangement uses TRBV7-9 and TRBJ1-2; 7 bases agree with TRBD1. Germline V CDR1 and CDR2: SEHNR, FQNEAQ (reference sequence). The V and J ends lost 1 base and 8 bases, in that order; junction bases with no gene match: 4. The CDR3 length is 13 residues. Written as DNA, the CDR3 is TGTGCCAGCAGCTTAGGAACAGGGGACGGCTACACCTTC. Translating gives CASSLGTGDGYTF.

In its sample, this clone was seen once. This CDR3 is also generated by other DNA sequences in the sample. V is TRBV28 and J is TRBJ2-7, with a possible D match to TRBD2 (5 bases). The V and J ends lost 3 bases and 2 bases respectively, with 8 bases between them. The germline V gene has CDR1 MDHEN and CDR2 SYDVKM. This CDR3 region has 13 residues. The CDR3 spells CASSLAGTYEQYF. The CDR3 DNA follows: TGTGCCAGCAGTTTGGCCGGGACCTACGAGCAGTACTTC.

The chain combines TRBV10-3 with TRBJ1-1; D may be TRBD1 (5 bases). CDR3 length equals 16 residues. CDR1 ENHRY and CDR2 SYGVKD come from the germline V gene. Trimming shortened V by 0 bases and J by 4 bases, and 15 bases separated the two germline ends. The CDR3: CAISESFWGGATEAFF. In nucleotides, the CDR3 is TGTGCCATCAGTGAGTCGTTCTGGGGAGGGGCCACTGAAGCTTTCTTT.

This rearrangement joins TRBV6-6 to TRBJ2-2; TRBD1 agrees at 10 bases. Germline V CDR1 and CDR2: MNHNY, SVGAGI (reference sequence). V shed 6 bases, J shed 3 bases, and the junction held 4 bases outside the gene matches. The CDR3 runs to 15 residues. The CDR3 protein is CASRPGTGDTGELFF. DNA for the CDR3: TGTGCCAGCAGACCCGGGACAGGGGACACCGGGGAGCTGTTTTTT.

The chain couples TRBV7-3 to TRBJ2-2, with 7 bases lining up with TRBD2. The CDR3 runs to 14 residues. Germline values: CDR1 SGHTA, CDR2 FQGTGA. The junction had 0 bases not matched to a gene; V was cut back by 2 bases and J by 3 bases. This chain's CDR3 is CASSLAGDTGELFF. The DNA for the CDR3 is TGTGCCAGCAGCTTAGCGGGGGACACCGGGGAGCTGTTTTTT.

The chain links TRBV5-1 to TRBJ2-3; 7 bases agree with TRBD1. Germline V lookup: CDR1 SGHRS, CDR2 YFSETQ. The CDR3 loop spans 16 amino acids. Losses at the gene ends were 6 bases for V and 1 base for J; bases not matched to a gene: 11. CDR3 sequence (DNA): TGCGCCAGCACCCTACTAACCGGGACAGGCACAGATACGCAGTATTTT. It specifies CASTLLTGTGTDTQYF.

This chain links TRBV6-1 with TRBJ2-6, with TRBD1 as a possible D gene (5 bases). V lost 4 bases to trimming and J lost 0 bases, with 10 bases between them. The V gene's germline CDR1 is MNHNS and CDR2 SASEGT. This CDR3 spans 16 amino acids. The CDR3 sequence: CASSGRGSSGANVLTF. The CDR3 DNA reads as TGTGCCAGCAGTGGAAGGGGTAGCTCTGGGGCCAACGTCCTGACTTTC.